These T cell receptor beta chains were read from a single sample in a study of T cells after yellow fever vaccination. TCRdb processed the 5' RACE reads anew with MiXCR; each CDR3 protein has one entry. There are roughly 74,000 distinct CDR3 sequences in the sample; 7.1% occur only once, and 35% lies in the top ten. The specimen was CD8+ T cells sorted from PBMCs, collected 5 to 6 days after the first yellow fever vaccination. The receptors here all came from a man younger than 30 who received the YFV17D yellow fever vaccine. The CDR3 runs from the conserved cysteine through the conserved F or W. D genes are given only for firm matches. Rows may omit the clone size; those that give it use once, few, many or a size class.

CAGQRTGDQETQYF TGTGCCGGCCAACGGACAGGGGACCAAGAGACCCAGTACTTC TRBJ2-5 many TRBV6-9 14 TRBD1
CARLGANYGYTF TGTGCCAGGCTCGGGGCTAACTATGGCTACACCTTC TRBJ1-2 many TRBV6-6 12 .
CASSLGPFSSGANVLTF TGTGCCAGCAGTTTGGGACCCTTCAGCTCTGGGGCCAACGTCCTGACTTTC TRBJ2-6 . TRBV27 17 .
CATTGSLAAQETQYF TGTGCTACCACCGGCTCCCTAGCGGCCCAAGAGACCCAGTACTTC TRBJ2-5 many TRBV12-3/TRBV12-4 15 TRBD2
CASSFLAGADTQYF TGTGCCAGCAGCTTCCTAGCGGGGGCGGATACGCAGTATTTT TRBJ2-3 few TRBV7-2 14 TRBD2
CASSYPTGQGADEQFF TGTGCCAGCAGTTACCCGACTGGACAGGGGGCCGATGAGCAGTTCTTC TRBJ2-1 few TRBV6-5 16 TRBD1
CASSQGVSGNTIYF TGCGCCAGCAGCCAAGGTGTCAGCGGAAACACCATATATTTT TRBJ1-3 many TRBV4-1 14 .
CATGPMVNSNQPQHF TGTGCCACTGGCCCGATGGTAAATAGCAATCAGCCCCAGCATTTT TRBJ1-5 few TRBV10-3 15 .
CASSEASHLLAFF TGTGCCAGCAGTGAAGCGTCCCATCTCTTAGCTTTCTTT TRBJ1-1 few TRBV6-1 13 .
CASSLAVGSGNTIYF TGTGCCAGCAGCTTAGCGGTTGGCTCTGGAAACACCATATATTTT TRBJ1-3 many TRBV7-9 15 .
CASSLRFTEAFF TGTGCCAGCAGTTTGAGGTTCACTGAAGCTTTCTTT TRBJ1-1 many TRBV12-3/TRBV12-4 12 .
CASTPGAPNEKLFF TGTGCCAGCACCCCAGGGGCCCCTAATGAAAAACTGTTTTTT TRBJ1-4 few TRBV12-3/TRBV12-4 14 .
CASSQATVNTEAFF TGTGCCAGCAGCCAAGCAACTGTGAACACTGAAGCTTTCTTT TRBJ1-1 few TRBV16 14 .
CASSYTSGVTDTQYF TGTGCCAGCAGTTACACTAGCGGGGTCACAGATACGCAGTATTTT TRBJ2-3 . TRBV6-5 15 TRBD2
CASSQDFERPTDTQYF TGTGCCAGCAGCCAAGATTTCGAGCGGCCCACAGATACGCAGTATTTT TRBJ2-3 few TRBV3-1 16 .
CASSIGPNTEAFF TGTGCCAGTAGTATAGGTCCGAACACTGAAGCTTTCTTT TRBJ1-1 many TRBV19 13 .
CASSQGRRGGRSDTQYF TGCGCCAGCAGCCAAGGACGGCGGGGGGGGCGGTCGGATACGCAGTATTTT TRBJ2-3 few TRBV4-1 17 TRBD2
CASSVATPGPYGYTF TGTGCCAGCAGCGTGGCCACCCCCGGGCCCTATGGCTACACCTTC TRBJ1-2 many TRBV9 15 .
CASSQYTGVEGYSTDTQYF TGCGCCAGCAGCCAGTATACAGGGGTGGAGGGCTATAGCACAGATACGCAGTATTTT TRBJ2-3 . TRBV4-1 19 .
CASSLTPYTEAFF TGTGCCAGCAGTTTAACTCCCTATACTGAAGCTTTCTTT TRBJ1-1 many TRBV27 13 .
CAIREGREGSYNEQFF TGTGCCATCCGAGAAGGCAGGGAGGGCTCCTACAATGAGCAGTTCTTC TRBJ2-1 many TRBV10-3 16 TRBD2
CASSLERSGRNTEAFF TGTGCCAGCAGCTTAGAAAGATCAGGGCGGAACACTGAAGCTTTCTTT TRBJ1-1 . TRBV7-6 16 .
CASSLTGDPNTGELFF TGCGCCAGCAGCTTAACAGGGGACCCGAACACCGGGGAGCTGTTTTTT TRBJ2-2 few TRBV5-1 16 TRBD1
CASSDNRGGNSPLHF TGTGCCAGCAGTGATAACAGGGGAGGGAATTCACCCCTCCACTTT TRBJ1-6 few TRBV27 15 TRBD1
CASSQVPGGDGANVLTF TGCGCCAGCAGCCAAGTACCTGGAGGGGACGGGGCCAACGTCCTGACTTTC TRBJ2-6 many TRBV4-3 17 .
CASSLAGAWETQYF TGCGCCAGCAGCCTAGCGGGGGCGTGGGAGACCCAGTACTTC TRBJ2-5 many TRBV5-1 14 TRBD2
CASSLAGLAEPMSTDTQYF TGCGCCAGCAGCCTTGCAGGACTAGCGGAACCAATGAGCACAGATACGCAGTATTTT TRBJ2-3 . TRBV5-1 19 TRBD2
CASSYPTSGGTDTQYF TGTGCCAGCAGTTACCCGACTAGCGGGGGCACAGATACGCAGTATTTT TRBJ2-3 many TRBV6-5 16 TRBD2
CAISPEVLYNEQFF TGTGCCATCAGCCCCGAGGTACTCTACAATGAGCAGTTCTTC TRBJ2-1 . TRBV4-2 14 .
CASSLMLAGPKDTQYF TGTGCCAGCAGCTTAATGCTAGCGGGGCCCAAGGATACGCAGTATTTT TRBJ2-3 many TRBV7-3 16 TRBD2
CASSQEGGGTEAFF TGCGCCAGCAGCCAGGAGGGGGGGGGCACTGAAGCTTTCTTT TRBJ1-1 few TRBV4-3 14 .
CASSLGRGDRGYNEQFF TGTGCCAGCAGCTTAGGACGAGGGGACAGGGGCTACAATGAGCAGTTCTTC TRBJ2-1 few TRBV7-2 17 TRBD1
CASSYSGGVRELFF TGTGCCAGCAGTTACAGCGGGGGGGTTCGGGAGCTGTTTTTT TRBJ2-2 few TRBV6-5 14 TRBD2